The 9 T cell receptor beta chains reported below all come from one sample, sequenced in a study of T-cell reconstitution after alpha-beta-depleted transplantation in children. Construction of the TCRbeta library involved unique molecular identifiers. TCRdb recomputed calls from the PCR reads with MiXCR, one row per CDR3 protein. The sample lists about 500,000 distinct CDR3 sequences, around a third occurring once. Sequencing was performed on PBMCs from the stem cell graft donor, taken from the stem cell graft. The receptors derive from a human donor who donated a stem cell graft to a child with aplastic anemia.

The chain has TRBV5-6 and TRBJ2-7; 8 positions match TRBD2. CDR1 is SGHDT, CDR2 YYEEEE, per germline. The CDR3 spans 13 residues. V shed 0 bases and J 11 bases; nucleotides not matched to a gene: 7. The CDR3 DNA reads TGTGCCAGCAGCTTGGCCGGACTAGCTTGGGAGTACGTC. This gives the protein CASSLAGLAWEYV.

In its sample, this clonotype was seen a few times. The rearrangement uses TRBV4-3 and TRBJ2-6; a possible D gene is TRBD1 (6 bases). Germline CDR1 LGHNA, CDR2 YSLEER. The V and J ends lost 2 bases and 0 bases respectively, with 11 bases between them. The CDR3 has 17 amino acids. The CDR3 DNA sequence: TGCGCCAGCAGCCAAACTACAGGGTTCTCTGGGGCCAACGTCCTGACTTTC. Its translation: CASSQTTGFSGANVLTF.

The chain combines TRBV5-1 with TRBJ2-1; 7 nucleotides agree with TRBD2. The junction had 5 bases not matched to a gene; V was cut back by 0 bases and J by 2 bases. CDR1 and CDR2 from the germline V gene are SGHRS and YFSETQ. The CDR3 spans 16 residues. For the CDR3, the DNA is TGCGCCAGCAGCTTGGTGGCGGGAGAGACCTACAATGAGCAGTTCTTC. Its protein is CASSLVAGETYNEQFF.

The chain has TRBV27 and TRBJ2-5; TRBD1 is a possible D gene (6 bases). Per germline, CDR1 MNHEY and CDR2 SMNVEV (reference sequence). V was cut by 1 base and J by 5 bases, with 14 bases left in between. The CDR3 covers 15 residues. CDR3 bases: TGTGCCAGCAGTTTATTGAGCAGGGGTCGGGAGACCCAGTACTTC. Translated, it gives CASSLLSRGRETQYF.

The rearrangement joins TRBV27 to TRBJ2-1; 11 bases agree with TRBD2. Trimming cost V 4 bases and J 4 bases; bases outside gene matches: 6. Germline CDR1 MNHEY, CDR2 SMNVEV (reference sequence). The CDR3 totals 16 residues. The CDR3 protein is CASSSSGLAVYNEQFF. The CDR3 DNA follows: TGTGCCAGCAGTTCGTCGGGACTAGCGGTGTACAATGAGCAGTTCTTC.

Regarding this clonotype: Compared with germline, one end of the junction differs, possibly owing to a read error. This rearrangement joins TRBV30 to TRBJ1-1, with 9 bases lining up with TRBD1. CDR1 and CDR2 (germline): GTSNPN, SVGIG (reference sequence). CDR3 length equals 14 residues. The CDR3 nucleotides are TGTGCCTGGATCCTAGGGACAGGGAACGCTGAAGCTTTCTTT. Amino acid sequence: CAWILGTGNAEAFF.

V and J are TRBV12-3 or TRBV12-4 and TRBJ1-1; D gene uncertain. There are 13 residues in the CDR3. Trimming shortened V by 5 bases and J by 4 bases, and 11 bases separated the two germline ends. The CDR3 coding sequence is TGTGCCAGCAGTCCCCCAGTGAGCACTGAAGCTTTCTTT. It is translated as CASSPPVSTEAFF.

This clonotype occurred a few times. V is TRBV29-1 and J is TRBJ2-2; unclear D gene. From germline, CDR1 is SQVTM and CDR2 ANQGSEA. V was pared by 4 bases and J by 1 base, with 7 bases between. The CDR3 has 13 amino acids. CDR3 DNA sequence: TGCAGCGTTGGTGGATTGAACACCGGGGAGCTGTTTTTT. It encodes CSVGGLNTGELFF.

This clonotype has more than one count but fewer than ten. The rearrangement links TRBV7-2 to TRBJ2-1, with D hard to call. The germline V gene encodes CDR1 SGHTA and CDR2 FQGNSA. The CDR3 extends over 16 amino acids. Between the trimmed V and J ends, which lost 0 bases and 4 bases, there was a span of 13 bases. The CDR3 loop is CASSLAPQQRYNEQFF. The CDR3 DNA follows: TGTGCCAGCAGCTTAGCCCCTCAACAGCGATACAATGAGCAGTTCTTC.